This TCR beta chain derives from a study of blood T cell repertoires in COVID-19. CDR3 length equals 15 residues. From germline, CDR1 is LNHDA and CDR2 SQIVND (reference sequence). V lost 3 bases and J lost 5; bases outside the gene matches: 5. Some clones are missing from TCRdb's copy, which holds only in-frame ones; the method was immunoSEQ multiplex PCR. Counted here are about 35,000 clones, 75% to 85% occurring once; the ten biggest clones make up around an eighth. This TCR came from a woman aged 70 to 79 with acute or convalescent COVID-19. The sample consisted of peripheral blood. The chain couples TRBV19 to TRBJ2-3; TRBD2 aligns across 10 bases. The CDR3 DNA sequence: TGTGCCAGTAGTATCAGCGCTAGCGGGAGAGATACGCAGTATTTT. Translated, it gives CASSISASGRDTQYF.